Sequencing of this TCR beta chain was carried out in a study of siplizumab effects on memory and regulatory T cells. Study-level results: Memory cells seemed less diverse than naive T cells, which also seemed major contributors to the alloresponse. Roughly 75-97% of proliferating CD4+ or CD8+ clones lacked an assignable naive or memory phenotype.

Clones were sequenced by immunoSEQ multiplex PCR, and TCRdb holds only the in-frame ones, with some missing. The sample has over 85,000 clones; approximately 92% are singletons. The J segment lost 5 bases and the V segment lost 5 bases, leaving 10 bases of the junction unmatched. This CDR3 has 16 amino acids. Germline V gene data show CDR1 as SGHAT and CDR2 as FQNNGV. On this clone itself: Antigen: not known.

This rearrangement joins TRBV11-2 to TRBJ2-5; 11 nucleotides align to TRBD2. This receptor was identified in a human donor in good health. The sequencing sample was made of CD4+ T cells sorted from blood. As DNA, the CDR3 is TGTGCCAGCAGCCAGGGGACTAGCGGTCAACGGGAGACCCAGTACTTC. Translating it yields CASSQGTSGQRETQYF.